The entry below gives a single T cell receptor (beta chain) sequence along with its context. No antigen is known for it. Here the CDR3 omits its conserved ending phenylalanine or tryptophan, so a read error is the likely source. The DNA is left out, because the CDR3 cannot be placed on it with certainty; the CDR3 is given as TCRdb lists it. The data originate from a study of CD8+CD57+ T cells in acquired aplastic anemia. In the study overall: Sorted CD4+ and CD8+ cells gave a mean 3.2 ug DNA, range roughly 0.19 to 30 ug.

Before being chosen for sequencing, patients had shown CD8+CD57+ cell expansion by flow cytometry. Every patient presented with severe acquired aplastic anemia. Receipt of therapy had not occurred in any patient by the time of blood sampling. Profiling of TCR beta VDJ combinations and CDR3 sequences used genomic DNA as template. TCRdb reprocessed the reads with MiXCR, giving one entry per CDR3 protein. This repertoire shows about 260,000 distinct CDR3 sequences, approximately 82% found once; its top ten account for 42%. Both ends counted, the CDR3 spans 15 residues. Germline V gene sequence: CDR1 SGHKS, CDR2 YYEKEE (reference sequence). Notes on the study in general: CD8+ Simpson's diversity in patients was not significantly different from that in controls.

This TCR was recovered from a human donor with aplastic anemia. The V gene is TRBV5-5, the J gene TRBJ1-1. Sequences were obtained from sorted CD4+, CD8+, or CD8+CD57+ T cells (not recorded which) from PBMCs. CDR3 loop: CASSFTITRNTEALY.